The rows below give T cell receptor beta chains drawn from one sample of a study of technical replicates of blood from a few donors. Generated by immunoSEQ multiplex PCR, the TCRdb table keeps only in-frame clones and is missing some. Among about 88,000 clones, roughly 90% were seen once, and the ten largest hold over 0.2%. The sequencing input was T cells isolated from PBMCs. The receptor set was obtained from a human donor in good health. Each CDR3 is given with its conserved first and last residue. D genes are given only for firm matches. A clone size is listed for some rows: how often the clone was seen (once, few, many), or a class if it is expanded.

CDR3aa	CDR3nt	v_gene	j_gene	abundance	d_gene
CASSGLVVTGELFF	TGTGCCAGCAGTGGACTAGTAGTCACCGGGGAGCTGTTTTTT	TRBV2	TRBJ2-2	-	-
CASSFFGGTDTQYF	TGTGCCAGCAGTTTTTTCGGTGGCACAGATACGCAGTATTTT	TRBV27	TRBJ2-3	-	-
CASSYHGTSPYKQYF	TGTGCCAGCAGTTACCACGGGACTAGCCCCTACAAGCAGTACTTC	TRBV6-5	TRBJ2-7	-	TRBD2
CAIKPGLAGGEDTQYF	TGTGCCATCAAACCGGGACTAGCGGGGGGGGAGGATACGCAGTATTTT	TRBV10-3	TRBJ2-3	-	TRBD2
CASSRQGTDTQYF	TGTGCCAGCAGCCGACAGGGGACAGATACGCAGTATTTT	TRBV11-2	TRBJ2-3	-	TRBD1
CASSQVASGDQETQYF	TGTGCCAGCAGCCAAGTTGCTAGCGGGGATCAAGAGACCCAGTACTTC	TRBV14	TRBJ2-5	-	TRBD2
CASSPGTGSSYNEQFF	TGTGCCAGCAGCCCAGGGACAGGGAGCTCCTACAATGAGCAGTTCTTC	TRBV4-2	TRBJ2-1	-	TRBD1
CASGPAPDTQYF	TGTGCCAGCGGGCCTGCCCCAGATACGCAGTATTTT	TRBV6-5	TRBJ2-3	-	-
CASSYIQRASYEQYF	TGTGCCAGCAGTTACATCCAGCGGGCTTCCTACGAGCAGTACTTC	TRBV6-5	TRBJ2-7	-	-
CASRGLGWGGSGNTIYF	TGTGCCAGCAGGGGACTGGGATGGGGAGGCTCTGGAAACACCATATATTTT	TRBV27	TRBJ1-3	-	-
CASRSTGGVTEAFF	TGTGCCAGCAGATCGACAGGGGGCGTAACTGAAGCTTTCTTT	TRBV6-4	TRBJ1-1	-	TRBD1
CASSFLNTGELFF	TGTGCCAGCAGCTTCCTAAACACCGGGGAGCTGTTTTTT	TRBV5-6	TRBJ2-2	-	-
CASRRSSNSYEQYF	TGTGCCAGCCGGAGGTCGAGCAACTCCTACGAGCAGTACTTC	TRBV6-6	TRBJ2-7	few	-
CASSLSREGEAFF	TGTGCCAGCAGTCTATCCAGGGAGGGTGAAGCTTTCTTT	TRBV6-5	TRBJ1-1	-	-
CASSPGQGGALNTEAFF	TGTGCCAGTAGTCCAGGACAGGGAGGGGCGTTGAACACTGAAGCTTTCTTT	TRBV19	TRBJ1-1	few	TRBD1
CASSRTQGAIGEAFF	TGTGCCAGCAGTCGCACTCAGGGGGCTATAGGTGAAGCTTTCTTT	TRBV27	TRBJ1-1	-	TRBD1
CASSPAAGGQANTEAFF	TGTGCCAGCAGCCCTGCCGCCGGGGGGCAAGCGAACACTGAAGCTTTCTTT	TRBV28	TRBJ1-1	-	-
CASSPTGNNYGYTF	TGTGCCAGCAGCCCGACAGGGAATAACTATGGCTACACCTTC	TRBV11-2	TRBJ1-2	once	TRBD1
CASSVASPAGNTIYF	TGTGCCAGCAGCGTAGCTTCTCCGGCTGGAAACACCATATATTTT	TRBV9	TRBJ1-3	once	-
CASSSTNRGVGELFF	TGTGCCAGCAGCTCGACGAACAGGGGGGTCGGGGAGCTGTTTTTT	TRBV7-3	TRBJ2-2	-	TRBD1
CASSWTMNFYEQYF	TGTGCCAGCAGTTGGACTATGAACTTCTACGAGCAGTACTTC	TRBV28	TRBJ2-7	-	-
CASSARQGKTYGWTQYF	TGTGCCAGCAGTGCCCGACAGGGGAAAACTTATGGATGGACCCAGTACTTC	TRBV6-1	TRBJ2-5	once	TRBD1
CASSPRGMDTEAFF	TGTGCCAGCTCACCAAGGGGTATGGATACTGAAGCTTTCTTT	TRBV18	TRBJ1-1	-	-
CASGLLPTGAGETQYF	TGTGCTAGTGGTTTGCTTCCGACAGGCGCCGGGGAGACCCAGTACTTC	TRBV12-5	TRBJ2-5	-	-
CASSEVKWTGSNTEAFF	TGTGCCAGCAGTGAAGTGAAGTGGACAGGTTCAAACACTGAAGCTTTCTTT	TRBV6-1	TRBJ1-1	-	TRBD1
CASSFAGGETQYF	TGTGCCAGCAGTTTCGCGGGGGGAGAGACCCAGTACTTC	TRBV28	TRBJ2-5	-	TRBD2
CASSESRTDTQYF	TGCGCCAGCAGTGAGTCGAGGACAGATACGCAGTATTTT	TRBV10-1	TRBJ2-3	-	-
CASSSGTGRNEQYF	TGTGCCAGCAGTTCGGGGACAGGGAGGAACGAGCAGTACTTC	TRBV6-5	TRBJ2-7	-	TRBD1
CASSPRDRAPGYTF	TGTGCCAGCAGTCCCCGGGACAGGGCGCCTGGCTACACCTTC	TRBV25-1	TRBJ1-2	-	TRBD1
CASSISGRGTGVNQPQHF	TGTGCCAGTAGTATATCGGGTCGAGGGACAGGCGTCAATCAGCCCCAGCATTTT	TRBV19	TRBJ1-5	-	TRBD1
CASSLDSNTEAFF	TGTGCCAGCAGCTTAGATTCAAACACTGAAGCTTTCTTT	TRBV11-2	TRBJ1-1	-	-
CASSERTGPYEQYF	TGCGCCAGCAGTGAGAGGACAGGTCCCTACGAGCAGTACTTC	TRBV10-1	TRBJ2-7	-	TRBD1
CASSPTDTAEAFF	TGTGCCAGCTCACCAACGGACACTGCCGAAGCTTTCTTT	TRBV18	TRBJ1-1	-	-
CASSQLDRAVETQYF	TGCGCCAGCAGCCAGCTGGACAGGGCGGTGGAGACCCAGTACTTC	TRBV4-1	TRBJ2-5	-	TRBD1
CASSERETDEAFF	TGTGCCAGCAGTGAACGAGAAACTGATGAAGCTTTCTTT	TRBV6-1	TRBJ1-1	-	-
CASSPQSSYEQYF	TGTGCCAGCAGTCCACAGAGCTCCTACGAGCAGTACTTC	TRBV13	TRBJ2-7	-	-
CASSSGTGEWTEAFF	TGCGCCAGCAGCTCTGGGACAGGGGAGTGGACTGAAGCTTTCTTT	TRBV5-1	TRBJ1-1	-	TRBD1
CASSPRKSGRWEETQYF	TGTGCCAGCAGCCCGAGGAAAAGCGGGAGATGGGAAGAGACCCAGTACTTC	TRBV28	TRBJ2-5	-	TRBD2
CASSSRRDRVGTEAFF	TGTGCCAGCAGCTCAAGACGGGACAGGGTTGGGACTGAAGCTTTCTTT	TRBV7-8	TRBJ1-1	-	TRBD1
CASSQGGPPDEQFF	TGTGCCAGCAGCCAGGGGGGCCCCCCCGATGAGCAGTTCTTC	TRBV9	TRBJ2-1	-	-
CASSLFTGYEQYF	TGTGCCAGCAGCTTATTCACGGGGTACGAGCAGTACTTC	TRBV7-9	TRBJ2-7	-	-